The 9 T cell receptor beta chains below all came from one sample that was sequenced in a study of radiation and T cells in renal cell carcinoma (dated by TCRdb to the early 2020s). The sample's time point label, in plain terms: blood 4 weeks post-SBRT, at nephrectomy. The label giving this sample's treatment or condition can be read as: 15 Gy SBRT to primary tumor, nephrectomy 4 weeks later. Receptor libraries were prepared by the immunoSEQ multiplex PCR assay. Not all clones reach the TCRdb copy of this immuneACCESS table, which keeps in-frame sequences only. Checked studies attribute under half of the gap to unresolved V genes and leave the rest unexplained. The sample contains roughly 92,000 clones, around 83% of them found a single time. Together, the top ten hold less than 7.5% of the sample. The sequencing used blood, collected from a patient whose treatment included radiotherapy and nephrectomy. Receptor source: a man aged 55 to 69 with renal cell carcinoma.

The chain is built from TRBV4-1 and TRBJ2-5, with D possibly being TRBD1 (5 bases). The CDR3 runs to 15 residues. The germline V gene encodes CDR1 MGHRA and CDR2 YSYEKL. Trimming took off 1 base at V and 5 bases at J, with 14 bases between the two ends. The CDR3 here is CASSQAYAGLETQYF. The CDR3 nucleotides are TGCGCCAGCAGCCAAGCCTATGCAGGGTTGGAGACCCAGTACTTC.

The V gene is TRBV4-1, the J gene TRBJ1-5, with unresolved D. The CDR3 covers 15 residues. From germline, CDR1 is MGHRA and CDR2 YSYEKL. With 0 bases removed from V and 6 bases from J, the gap between germline ends came to 12 bases. CDR3 in DNA: TGCGCCAGCAGCCAAGATTTTGGGCAGAGTCAGCCCCAGCATTTT. Encoded protein: CASSQDFGQSQPQHF.

This clone was detected only once. V gene TRBV5-1 combines with J gene TRBJ2-3; D remains ambiguous. This CDR3 contains 11 residues. V gave up 1 base and J gave up 5 bases, with 2 bases separating them. Germline V gene sequence: CDR1 SGHRS, CDR2 YFSETQ. The CDR3 loop is CASSLQDTQYF. CDR3 nucleotide sequence: TGCGCCAGCAGCTTGCAAGATACGCAGTATTTT. Filled out from reference TRBV5-1 and TRBJ2-3, the complete variable domain reads KAGVTQTPRYLIKTRGQQVTLSCSPISGHRSVSWYQQTPGQGLQFLFEYFSETQRNKGNFPGRFSGRQFSNSRSEMNVSTLELGDSALYLCASSLQDTQYFGPGTRLTVL.

Remarks on this clone: Other DNA sequences of this sample code for an identical CDR3. The chain is built from TRBV19 and TRBJ1-1; D ambiguous. This CDR3 contains 11 residues. Germline V gene sequence: CDR1 LNHDA, CDR2 SQIVND (reference sequence). Trimming removed 3 bases from V and 4 bases from J, with 3 bases in between. The DNA for the CDR3 is TGTGCCAGTAGTATGGGCACTGAAGCTTTCTTT. Its protein product is CASSMGTEAFF.

This chain connects TRBV14 to TRBJ1-2; 10 nucleotides line up with TRBD1. The CDR3 is 13 residues long. Germline loops: CDR1 SGHDN, CDR2 FVKESK. V lost 5 bases, J lost 4 bases, and 1 base stayed unmatched. This CDR3 reads CASSGDRGYGYTF. CDR3 sequence (DNA): TGTGCCAGCAGCGGGGACAGGGGCTATGGCTACACCTTC.

This chain connects TRBV9 to TRBJ2-2; no clear D. Germline CDR1 reads SGDLS; CDR2 reads YYNGEE. With 0 bases removed from V and 4 bases from J, the gap between germline ends came to 7 bases. The CDR3 consists of 14 residues. The CDR3 DNA reads TGTGCCAGCAGCGTAGTACCGGTCACCGGGGAGCTGTTTTTT. As protein: CASSVVPVTGELFF.

This chain connects TRBV28 to TRBJ2-1; no firm D call. Germline V lookup: CDR1 MDHEN, CDR2 SYDVKM. Trimming removed 5 bases at V and 10 bases at J, with 12 bases between. The length of the CDR3 is 12 residues. The CDR3 DNA sequence: TGTGCCAGCAGTACCTACCCGGAGGAGCAGTTCTTC. It specifies CASSTYPEEQFF. The entire variable domain, with the rest obtained from reference TRBV28 and TRBJ2-1, is as follows: DVKVTQSSRYLVKRTGEKVFLECVQDMDHENMFWYRQDPGLGLRLIYFSYDVKMKEKGDIPEGYSVSREKKERFSLILESASTNQTSMYLCASSTYPEEQFFGPGTRLTVL.

The chain has TRBV28 and TRBJ1-2; D is unresolved. There are 16 residues in the CDR3. The V and J ends lost 6 bases and 2 bases respectively, with 19 bases between them. Per the germline V gene, CDR1 is MDHEN and CDR2 is SYDVKM. DNA for the CDR3: TGTGCCAGCAGCTCCCCAGGAGAAGGATCGAACTATGGCTACACCTTC. It is translated as CASSSPGEGSNYGYTF.

This rearrangement joins TRBV28 to TRBJ1-5; D may be TRBD1 (5 bases). CDR1 is MDHEN, CDR2 SYDVKM, per germline. The V gene lost 7 bases and the J gene lost 6 bases, with 16 bases spanning the gap. CDR3 length: 14 residues. The CDR3 DNA sequence: TGTGCCAGCATTCCTCAGGCTGGGGGTCAGCCCCAGCATTTT. Translation: CASIPQAGGQPQHF.